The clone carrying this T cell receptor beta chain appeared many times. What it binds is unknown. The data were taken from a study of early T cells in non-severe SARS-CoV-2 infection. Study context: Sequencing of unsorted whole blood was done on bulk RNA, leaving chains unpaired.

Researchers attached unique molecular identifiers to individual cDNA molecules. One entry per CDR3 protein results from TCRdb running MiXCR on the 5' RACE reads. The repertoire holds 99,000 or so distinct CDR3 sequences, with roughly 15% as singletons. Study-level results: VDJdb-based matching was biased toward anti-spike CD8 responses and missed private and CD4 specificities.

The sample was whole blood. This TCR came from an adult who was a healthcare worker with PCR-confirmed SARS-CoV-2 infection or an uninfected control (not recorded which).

CDR3 in DNA: TGTGCCAGCAGCGAAAGTACAGGGATTCAGCCCCAGCATTTT. Translated, it gives CASSESTGIQPQHF. The rearrangement joins TRBV7-9 to TRBJ1-5; D possibly corresponds to TRBD1 (6 bases). The V end lost 5 bases, the J end lost 6 bases, and 14 bases lay between the germline ends. Germline V gives CDR1 SEHNR, CDR2 FQNEAQ (reference sequence). This CDR3 is 14 amino acids long. Full variable domain (rest looked up from reference TRBV7-9 and TRBJ1-5): DTGVSQNPRHKITKRGQNVTFRCDPISEHNRLYWYRQTLGQGPEFLTYFQNEAQLEKSRLLSDRFSAERPKGSFSTLEIQRTEQGDSAMYLCASSESTGIQPQHFGDGTRLSIL.